These 3 T cell receptor beta chains originate from one sample sequenced in a study of T cells of healthy individuals. TCRdb used MiXCR to reprocess the 5' RACE reads, holding one entry per CDR3 protein. The sample lists fewer than 75,000 distinct CDR3 sequences; about a sixth were seen once. These receptors all stem from a human donor in good health.

V and J are TRBV7-3 and TRBJ2-5; 7 bases are a match to TRBD1. CDR1 SGHTA and CDR2 FQGTGA come from the germline V gene. The CDR3 sequence is 14 residues long. J was trimmed by 4 bases and V by 4 bases; bases with no gene match: 6. CDR3 residues: CASSSTGVGETQYF. Written as DNA, the CDR3 is TGTGCCAGCAGCTCCACAGGGGTAGGAGAGACCCAGTACTTC.

The chain employs TRBV20-1 and TRBJ2-5, with TRBD2 as a possible D gene (6 bases). The CDR3 contains 11 residues. Trimming removed 6 bases at V and 4 bases at J, with 9 bases between. Germline V gene data show CDR1 as DFQATT and CDR2 as SNEGSKA (reference sequence). The CDR3, as DNA: TGCAGTGCGATGGGGGGAGAGACCCAGTACTTC. Translation gives CSAMGGETQYF.

The V and J genes are TRBV7-2 and TRBJ1-1; D not resolved. V was pared by 8 bases and J by 3 bases, with 10 bases between. Germline CDR1 is SGHTA and CDR2 is FQGNSA. CDR3 length: 12 amino acids. CDR3 sequence (DNA): TGTGCCAGCGGTGGGTTCCACACTGAAGCTTTCTTT. Translation: CASGGFHTEAFF.